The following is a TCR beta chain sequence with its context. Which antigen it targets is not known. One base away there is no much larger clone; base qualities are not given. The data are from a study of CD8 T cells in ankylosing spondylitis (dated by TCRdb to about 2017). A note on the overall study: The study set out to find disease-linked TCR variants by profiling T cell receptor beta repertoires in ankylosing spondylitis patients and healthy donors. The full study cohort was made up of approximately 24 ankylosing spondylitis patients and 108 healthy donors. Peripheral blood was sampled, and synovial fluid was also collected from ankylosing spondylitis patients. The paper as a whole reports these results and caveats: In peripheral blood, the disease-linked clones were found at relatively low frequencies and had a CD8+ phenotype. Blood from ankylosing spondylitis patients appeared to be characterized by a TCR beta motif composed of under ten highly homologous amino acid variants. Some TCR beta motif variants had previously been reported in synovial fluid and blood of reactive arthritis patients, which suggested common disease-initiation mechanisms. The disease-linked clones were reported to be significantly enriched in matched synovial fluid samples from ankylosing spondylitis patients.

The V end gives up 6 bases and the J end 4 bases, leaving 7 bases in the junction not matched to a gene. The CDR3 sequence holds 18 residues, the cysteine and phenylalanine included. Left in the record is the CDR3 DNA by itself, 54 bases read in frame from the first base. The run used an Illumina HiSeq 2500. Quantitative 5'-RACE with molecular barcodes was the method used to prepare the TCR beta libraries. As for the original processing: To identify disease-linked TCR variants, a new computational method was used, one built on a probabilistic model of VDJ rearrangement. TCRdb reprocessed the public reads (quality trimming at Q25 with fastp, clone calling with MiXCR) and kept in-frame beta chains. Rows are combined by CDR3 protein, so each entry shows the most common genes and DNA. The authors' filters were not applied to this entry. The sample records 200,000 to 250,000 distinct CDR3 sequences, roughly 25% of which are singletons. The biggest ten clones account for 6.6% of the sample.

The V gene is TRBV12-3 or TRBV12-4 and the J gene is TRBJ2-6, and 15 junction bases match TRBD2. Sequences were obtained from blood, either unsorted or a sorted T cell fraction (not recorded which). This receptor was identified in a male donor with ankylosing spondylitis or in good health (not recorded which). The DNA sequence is TGTGCCAGCAGCCTAGGACTAGCGGGAGGGGTAGGGGCCAACGTCCTGACTTTC. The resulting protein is CASSLGLAGGVGANVLTF.